This is a list of T cell receptor beta chains from one sample in a study of blood T cell repertoires in COVID-19. Sequencing used immunoSEQ multiplex PCR; TCRdb keeps in-frame clones, though not all of them. The data show around 300,000 clones, with 83% seen just once and roughly 9.4% held by the top ten. The specimen sequenced was peripheral blood. These receptor sequences come from a woman in her 50s who had recovered from COVID-19. Each CDR3 is given with its conserved first and last residue. The D gene is left open where the match is weak. A clone size is listed for some rows: how often the clone was seen (once, few, many), or a class if it is expanded.

v_gene	abundance	j_gene	d_gene	CDR3nt	CDR3aa
TRBV18	once	TRBJ2-7	NA	TGTGCCAGCTCACCACCGGGGCCTCCCTACGAGCAGTACTTC	CASSPPGPPYEQYF
TRBV4-2	NA	TRBJ2-7	TRBD2	TGTGCCAGCAGCCAAGGCGGGACGGGAGGGTCCTACGAGCAGTACTTC	CASSQGGTGGSYEQYF
TRBV11-1	NA	TRBJ2-3	TRBD2	TGTGCCAGCAGCCCAGGCGCGGGGGGGCCAGATACGCAGTATTTT	CASSPGAGGPDTQYF
TRBV19	NA	TRBJ2-2	NA	TGTGCCAGTAACCTTCAGGGAACGAACACCGGGGAGCTGTTTTTT	CASNLQGTNTGELFF
TRBV18	NA	TRBJ1-1	NA	TGTGCCAGCTCACCTTATTCCCTGAACACTGAAGCTTTCTTT	CASSPYSLNTEAFF
TRBV5-1	few	TRBJ2-3	TRBD2	TGCGCCAGCAGCGGCGGGACTATCGCAGATACGCAGTATTTT	CASSGGTIADTQYF
TRBV9	NA	TRBJ2-7	TRBD2	TGTGCCAGCAGCGTGGGACTAGCGGGGAACTACGAGCAGTACTTC	CASSVGLAGNYEQYF
TRBV7-2	NA	TRBJ2-7	TRBD2	TGTGCCAGCAGCTTAGGCACTAGCGGGAACGAGCAGTACTTC	CASSLGTSGNEQYF
TRBV5-4	NA	TRBJ2-1	TRBD2	TGTGCCAGCAGCTTGGTCGGACTAGCGTACAATGAGCAGTTCTTC	CASSLVGLAYNEQFF
TRBV7-2	NA	TRBJ1-6	NA	TGTGCCAGCAGCTACTTCAGGCTAGGGGCGTATAATTCACCCCTCCACTTT	CASSYFRLGAYNSPLHF
TRBV7-9	NA	TRBJ1-1	NA	TGTGCCAGCAGCTTGTCCGGACTCAACACTGAAGCTTTCTTT	CASSLSGLNTEAFF
TRBV7-6	NA	TRBJ2-7	TRBD1	TGTGCCAGCAGCCCTAGAGGGACAGGGGATTACGAGCAGTACTTC	CASSPRGTGDYEQYF
TRBV3-1/TRBV3-2	NA	TRBJ1-1	TRBD1	TGTGCCAGCGCGGAGACAGGGGGCTGGGTTCGGACTGAAGCTTTCTTT	CASAETGGWVRTEAFF
TRBV6-5	once	TRBJ2-2	NA	TGTGCCAGCACCGTAGTGAGTTCCGGGGAGCTGTTTTTT	CASTVVSSGELFF
TRBV6-6	NA	TRBJ1-5	NA	TGTGCCAGCAGTTACGATAGACAGGGCAATCAGCCCCAGCATTTT	CASSYDRQGNQPQHF
TRBV19	NA	TRBJ1-2	NA	TGTGCCAGTATTTATCAGCAGGGGCTTAACTATGGCTACACCTTC	CASIYQQGLNYGYTF
TRBV27	NA	TRBJ2-1	TRBD2	TGTGCCAGCCGTTTACCTACTGGGGTAGCGGGGGGGTCGGGTGAGCAGTTCTTC	CASRLPTGVAGGSGEQFF
TRBV27	NA	TRBJ2-6	TRBD2	TGTGCCAGCAGTTTATTCGGACTAGCGGGGGACTCTGGGGCCAACGTCCTGACTTTC	CASSLFGLAGDSGANVLTF
TRBV20-1	few	TRBJ1-1	NA	TGCAGTGCCCCGACCGGGGGGGTTTTCTTT	CSAPTGGVFF
TRBV5-1	NA	TRBJ1-4	NA	TGCGCCAGCAGCTTGCCCCCAGGGGCGTTGTTTTTT	CASSLPPGALFF
TRBV5-4	NA	TRBJ2-3	TRBD1	TGTGCCAGCAGCTCCCAGCTACCGGGACAGGGGCCTAACACAGATACGCAGTATTTT	CASSSQLPGQGPNTDTQYF
TRBV7-2	NA	TRBJ2-1	TRBD2	TGTGCCAGTCAAGCTGGACTAGCGGGGGTCGCCTGGCAGTTCTTC	CASQAGLAGVAWQFF
TRBV10-3	NA	TRBJ1-2	TRBD1	TGTGCCATCAGGGCCACAGGGGGCGACTATGGCTACACCTTC	CAIRATGGDYGYTF
TRBV30	NA	TRBJ1-6	NA	TGTGCCTGGAGTGTCGGGGTTATTTCACCCCTCCACTTT	CAWSVGVISPLHF
TRBV10-1	NA	TRBJ2-6	TRBD1	TGCGCCAGCAGTAACCCGGGACAGGGGGCGTTCGGGGCCAACGTCCTGACTTTC	CASSNPGQGAFGANVLTF
TRBV30	few	TRBJ2-5	NA	TGTGCCTGGGGGGGCGGTTCAGGGATAGGAGAGACCCAGTACTTC	CAWGGGSGIGETQYF
TRBV29-1	once	TRBJ2-7	NA	TGCAGCGTTGAAACTTCGTACGAGCAGTACTTC	CSVETSYEQYF
TRBV9	NA	TRBJ2-7	TRBD2	TGTGCCAGCTCCAGTAGCGGGGACTCCTACGAGCAGTACTTC	CASSSSGDSYEQYF
TRBV28	NA	TRBJ1-5	TRBD1	TGTGCCAGCAGTAATGCGGGACAGGGGTTGAATCAGCCCCAGCATTTT	CASSNAGQGLNQPQHF
TRBV5-1	NA	TRBJ1-5	TRBD1	TGCGCCAGCAGCCGCGGGACAGGGGGCCTAGAAGCGCAGCCCCAGCATTTT	CASSRGTGGLEAQPQHF
TRBV4-2	NA	TRBJ1-5	NA	TGTGCCAGCAGCAATTGGGCTGTTGGTCAGCCCCAGCATTTT	CASSNWAVGQPQHF
TRBV20-1	NA	TRBJ2-3	NA	TGCAGTGCTAGGAGGGTAGATACGCAGTATTTT	CSARRVDTQYF
TRBV4-2	NA	TRBJ2-2	TRBD2	TGTGCCAGCAGCCCGACGACTAGCGGGGGGCGGGTCAACACCGGGGAGCTGTTTTTT	CASSPTTSGGRVNTGELFF
TRBV7-8	NA	TRBJ2-3	NA	TGTGCCAGCAGCTTAGGACCTAGTACGGATACGCAGTATTTT	CASSLGPSTDTQYF
TRBV5-3	NA	TRBJ2-5	NA	TGTGCCAGAAAGGTCAGGGGAGGGGAGACCCAGTACTTC	CARKVRGGETQYF
TRBV30	NA	TRBJ2-7	TRBD2	TGTGCCTGGAGTGTAGCGGGAGGTTACGAGCAGTACTTC	CAWSVAGGYEQYF
TRBV10-3	NA	TRBJ2-2	NA	TGTGCCATCAGTGGTACCGGGACAACGAACACCGGGGAGCTGTTTTTT	CAISGTGTTNTGELFF
TRBV7-2	few	TRBJ1-5	TRBD1	TGTGCCAGCAGCTTAGGAGGGGGACAGGGGGCAAGGCAGCCCCAGCATTTT	CASSLGGGQGARQPQHF
TRBV28	few	TRBJ2-5	NA	TGTGCCAGCAGTAAAAATAGAGGAGCGTCCCAAGAGACCCAGTACTTC	CASSKNRGASQETQYF
TRBV29-1	NA	TRBJ2-7	TRBD2	TGCAGCGTTGACCGGGGGCTAGCGGGAGAGCAGTACTTC	CSVDRGLAGEQYF
TRBV27	NA	TRBJ2-3	TRBD2	TGTGCCAGCAGAGACCGGGACTACACAGATACGCAGTATTTT	CASRDRDYTDTQYF
TRBV9	NA	TRBJ1-6	NA	TGTGCCAGCAGCGTAGCAGGGGTAGGGAATTCACCCCTCCACTTT	CASSVAGVGNSPLHF
TRBV19	NA	TRBJ2-3	TRBD1	TGTGCCAGTAGTTCGCGACAGGGTAGCACAGATACGCAGTATTTT	CASSSRQGSTDTQYF
TRBV10-3	NA	TRBJ2-2	TRBD2	TGTGCCATCTCAGCGGGGAACGCGAACACCGGGGAGCTGTTTTTT	CAISAGNANTGELFF
TRBV28	NA	TRBJ2-7	TRBD1	TGTGCCAGCAGTTCACCAGGGGGCTCCGAGCAGTACTTC	CASSSPGGSEQYF
TRBV7-2	NA	TRBJ2-7	TRBD1	TGTGCCAGCGGGGACAGGCAAAACTACGAGCAGTACTTC	CASGDRQNYEQYF
TRBV28	few	TRBJ1-2	NA	TGTGCCAGCAGTGACGGCCGGAGAGGCTACACCTTC	CASSDGRRGYTF
TRBV29-1	NA	TRBJ1-1	TRBD1	TGCAGCGTTCGTACAGGGGGCACTGAAGCTTTCTTT	CSVRTGGTEAFF
TRBV30	few	TRBJ2-2	NA	TGTGCCTGGACAGGGGCGAACACCGGGGAGCTGTTTTTT	CAWTGANTGELFF
TRBV10-3	NA	TRBJ1-2	TRBD1	TGTGCCATCAGCGAGGGACAGGTACAGGATGGCTACACCTTC	CAISEGQVQDGYTF
TRBV29-1	few	TRBJ2-7	TRBD1	TGCAGCGTCTATTTAGGGGTGACAGGGGGCTACGAGCAGTACTTC	CSVYLGVTGGYEQYF
TRBV12-3/TRBV12-4	NA	TRBJ1-1	NA	TGTGCCAGCAGTTTGGGGGGGAACACTGAAGCTTTCTTT	CASSLGGNTEAFF
TRBV7-8	NA	TRBJ2-1	TRBD2	TGTGCCAGCAGCGAATACCTAGCGGGAGTAGGCAATGAGCAGTTCTTC	CASSEYLAGVGNEQFF
TRBV27	NA	TRBJ2-3	TRBD2	TGTGCCAGCAGTTCGCTCACTAGCGGGAACACAGATACGCAGTATTTT	CASSSLTSGNTDTQYF
TRBV20-1	many	TRBJ1-2	TRBD1	TGCAGTGGATCGACAGGGAGGGGCTACACCTTC	CSGSTGRGYTF
TRBV19	NA	TRBJ1-1	NA	TGTGCCAGCAGGGAGGGGAACACTGAAGCTTTCTTT	CASREGNTEAFF
TRBV5-5	NA	TRBJ1-1	TRBD1	TGTGCCAGCAGCTTTGGAGGTGGGACAGGGATCACTGAAGCTTTCTTT	CASSFGGGTGITEAFF
TRBV19	NA	TRBJ2-1	TRBD2	TGTGCCAGTACCTTCATAGCGGGATACCTCAATGAGCAGTTCTTC	CASTFIAGYLNEQFF